The next 8 T cell receptor beta chains were all read from a single sample in a study of human thymus T cells. Corrective heart surgery yielded resections, and these provided the thymus tissue. Clones were sequenced by immunoSEQ multiplex PCR, and TCRdb holds only the in-frame ones, with some missing. The profile shows tens of thousands of clones, 95% to 98% of them singletons. Sequenced: thymus tissue. These receptors were collected from a boy under two years old with a congenital heart defect but otherwise immunologically healthy.

This rearrangement joins TRBV18 to TRBJ1-2, with D possibly being TRBD1 (5 bases). CDR1 and CDR2 from the germline V gene are KGHSH and LQKENI. V was clipped by 4 bases and J by 10 bases, with 10 bases between them. This CDR3 contains 11 residues. CDR3: CASSRGGFYTF. CDR3 nucleotide sequence: TGTGCCAGCTCACGGGGGGGATTCTACACCTTC. Filled out from reference TRBV18 and TRBJ1-2, the complete variable domain reads NAGVMQNPRHLVRRRGQEARLRCSPMKGHSHVYWYRQLPEEGLKFMVYLQKENIIDESGMPKERFSAEFPKEGPSILRIQQVVRGDSAAYFCASSRGGFYTFGSGTRLTVV.

This clone was seen only once. The gene calls are TRBV27 and TRBJ1-5, with D possibly TRBD1 on 6 matching bases. The CDR3 is 17 residues long. V was pared by 6 bases and J by 4 bases, with 22 bases between. Germline V gene lookup returns CDR1 MNHEY and CDR2 SMNVEV (reference sequence). The CDR3 loop reads CASSPRRGRGVNQPQHF. Here the CDR3 DNA reads TGTGCCAGCAGCCCCCGCAGGGGACGCGGGGTTAATCAGCCCCAGCATTTT.

This clone was detected only once. The CDR3 DNA sequence: TGTGCCAGCAGCGTAGATCAACAGCCCTCCTACGAGCAGTACTTC. Its protein product is CASSVDQQPSYEQYF. The chain employs TRBV9 and TRBJ2-7; D is unclear. Trimming removed 0 bases at V and 0 bases at J, with 10 bases between. From germline, CDR1 is SGDLS and CDR2 YYNGEE. The CDR3 covers 15 residues.

The chain employs TRBV5-8 and TRBJ2-1; weak D call: TRBD1 (5 bases). CDR1 and CDR2 (germline): SGHTS, YDEGEE. This CDR3 spans 15 amino acids. Trimming cost V 4 bases and J 3 bases, with 14 bases left between them. The CDR3 loop reads CASSLDSNRYNEQFF. DNA for the CDR3: TGTGCCAGCAGCCTAGACAGTAATCGCTACAATGAGCAGTTCTTC.

The chain combines TRBV30 with TRBJ1-6; possibly TRBD1 for D (6 bases). Germline V gene sequence: CDR1 GTSNPN, CDR2 SVGIG (reference sequence). V gave up 5 bases and J gave up 0 bases, with 8 bases separating them. This CDR3 spans 14 amino acids. The CDR3 bases are TGTGCCTGGCAACAGGGCTCCTATAATTCACCCCTCCACTTT. Its translation is CAWQQGSYNSPLHF.

This chain joins TRBV6-5 and TRBJ2-2, with unresolved D. The germline gives CDR1 MNHEY, CDR2 SVGAGI. The CDR3 is made up of 15 amino acids. V lost 0 bases, J lost 6 bases, and 11 bases lay in between. Here the CDR3 reads CASSYSRRVPGELFF. CDR3 DNA sequence: TGTGCCAGCAGTTACTCTCGAAGAGTACCCGGGGAGCTGTTTTTT.

The chain joins TRBV6-9 to TRBJ1-5; the D gene is possibly TRBD1 (5 bases). CDR1 MNHGY and CDR2 SVAAGI come from the germline V gene. Trimming stripped 5 bases from V and 5 bases from J, with 31 bases between. The CDR3 runs 20 residues. CDR3 sequence (DNA): TGTGCCAGCAGTAAATATCCCCGCACGACCCTGGCAGGGTGGGATCAGCCCCAGCATTTT. Amino acids: CASSKYPRTTLAGWDQPQHF.

CDR3 nucleotide sequence: TGTGCCAGCAGCTTTACCCCGGGACAGGGTTTGGATGGCTACACCTTC. Its translation: CASSFTPGQGLDGYTF. The rearrangement joins TRBV7-9 to TRBJ1-2, with 9 bases identical to TRBD1. CDR1 is SEHNR and CDR2 is FQNEAQ in the germline V gene (reference sequence). The CDR3 is made up of 16 amino acids. V trimming: 3 bases; J trimming: 6 bases; junction bases outside the gene matches: 11.